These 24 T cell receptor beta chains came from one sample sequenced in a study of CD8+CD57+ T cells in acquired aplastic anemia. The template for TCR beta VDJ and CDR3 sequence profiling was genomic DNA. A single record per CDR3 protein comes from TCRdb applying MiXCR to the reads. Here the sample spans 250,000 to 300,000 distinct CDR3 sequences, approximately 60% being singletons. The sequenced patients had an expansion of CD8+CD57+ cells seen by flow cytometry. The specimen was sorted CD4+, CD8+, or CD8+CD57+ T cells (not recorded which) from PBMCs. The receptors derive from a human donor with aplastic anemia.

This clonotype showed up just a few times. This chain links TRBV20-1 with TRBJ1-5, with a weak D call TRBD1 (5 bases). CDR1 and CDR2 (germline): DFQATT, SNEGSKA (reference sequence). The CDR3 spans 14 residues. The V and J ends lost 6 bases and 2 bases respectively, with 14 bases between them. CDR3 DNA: TGCAGTGCCCTGTCCGGGGGGGGCAATCAGCCCCAGCATTTT. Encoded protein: CSALSGGGNQPQHF.

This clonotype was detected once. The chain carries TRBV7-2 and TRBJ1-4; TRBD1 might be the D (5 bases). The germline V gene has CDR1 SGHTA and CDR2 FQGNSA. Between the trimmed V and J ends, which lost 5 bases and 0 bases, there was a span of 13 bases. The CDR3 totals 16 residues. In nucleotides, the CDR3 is TGTGCCAGCAGCAACGGACATTCGACAACTAATGAAAAACTGTTTTTT. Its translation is CASSNGHSTTNEKLFF.

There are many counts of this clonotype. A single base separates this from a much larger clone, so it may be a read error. The CDR3 DNA reads as TGCGCCGGCAGCTTGGAAGCGGGGTATGGCTACACCTTC. It yields the protein CAGSLEAGYGYTF. The chain links TRBV5-1 to TRBJ1-2; no firm D call. This CDR3 spans 13 amino acids. Germline loops: CDR1 SGHRS, CDR2 YFSETQ.

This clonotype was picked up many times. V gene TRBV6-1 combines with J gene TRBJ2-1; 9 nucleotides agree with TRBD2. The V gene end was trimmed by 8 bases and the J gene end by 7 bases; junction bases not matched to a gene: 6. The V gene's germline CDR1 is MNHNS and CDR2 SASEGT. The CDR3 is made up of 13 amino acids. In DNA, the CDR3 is TGTGCCAGCTCGACTAGCGGCGGGAATGAGCAGTTCTTC. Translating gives CASSTSGGNEQFF.

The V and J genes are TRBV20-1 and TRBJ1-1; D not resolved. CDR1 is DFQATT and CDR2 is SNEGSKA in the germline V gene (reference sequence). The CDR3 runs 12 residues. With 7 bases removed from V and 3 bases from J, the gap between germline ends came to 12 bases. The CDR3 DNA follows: TGCAGTGGGTCACTTAGGGACACTGAAGCTTTCTTT. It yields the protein CSGSLRDTEAFF.

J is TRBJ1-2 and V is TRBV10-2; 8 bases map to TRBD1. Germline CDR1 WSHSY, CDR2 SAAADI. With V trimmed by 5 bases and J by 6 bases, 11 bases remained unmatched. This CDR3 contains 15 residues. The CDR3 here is CASSLQGESSNGYTF. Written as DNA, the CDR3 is TGCGCCAGCAGTCTACAGGGGGAGTCGTCGAATGGCTACACCTTC.

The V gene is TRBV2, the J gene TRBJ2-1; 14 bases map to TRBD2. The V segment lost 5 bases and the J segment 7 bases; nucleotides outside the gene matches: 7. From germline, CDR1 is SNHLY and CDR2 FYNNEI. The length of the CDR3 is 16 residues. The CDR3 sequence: CASSKTGTSGGNEQFF. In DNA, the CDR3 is TGTGCCAGCAGTAAAACCGGGACTAGCGGGGGAAATGAGCAGTTCTTC.

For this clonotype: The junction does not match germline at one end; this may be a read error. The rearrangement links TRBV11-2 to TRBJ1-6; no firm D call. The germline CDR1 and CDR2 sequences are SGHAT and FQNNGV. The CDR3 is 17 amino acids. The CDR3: CAGSPSTVSSCNSPLHF. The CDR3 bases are TGTGCCGGCAGCCCGTCGACGGTTAGCTCCTGTAATTCACCCCTCCACTTT.

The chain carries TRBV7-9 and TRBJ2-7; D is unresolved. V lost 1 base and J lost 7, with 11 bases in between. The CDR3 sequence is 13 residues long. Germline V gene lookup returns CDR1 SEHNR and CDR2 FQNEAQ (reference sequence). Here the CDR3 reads CASSLVSNLEQYF. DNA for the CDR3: TGTGCCAGCAGCTTAGTCAGCAACTTAGAGCAGTACTTC.

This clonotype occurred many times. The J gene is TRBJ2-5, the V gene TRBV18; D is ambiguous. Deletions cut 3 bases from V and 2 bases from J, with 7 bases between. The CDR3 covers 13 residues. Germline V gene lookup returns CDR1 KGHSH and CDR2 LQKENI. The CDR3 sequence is CASSPGAQETQYF. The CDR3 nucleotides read TGTGCCAGCTCACCCGGCGCTCAAGAGACCCAGTACTTC.

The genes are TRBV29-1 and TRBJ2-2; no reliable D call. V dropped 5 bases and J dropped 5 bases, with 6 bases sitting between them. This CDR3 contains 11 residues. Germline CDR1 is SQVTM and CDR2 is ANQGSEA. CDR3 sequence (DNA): TGCAGCGTTCCAGGTACCGGGGAGCTGTTTTTT. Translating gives CSVPGTGELFF.

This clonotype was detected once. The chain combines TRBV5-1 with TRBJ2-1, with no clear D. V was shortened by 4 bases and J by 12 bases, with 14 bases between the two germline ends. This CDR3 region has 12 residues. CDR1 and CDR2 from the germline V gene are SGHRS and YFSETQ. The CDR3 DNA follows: TGCGCCAGCAGCGACCCAGGTGGTGGGCAGTTCTTC. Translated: CASSDPGGGQFF. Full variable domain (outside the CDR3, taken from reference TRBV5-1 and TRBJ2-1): KAGVTQTPRYLIKTRGQQVTLSCSPISGHRSVSWYQQTPGQGLQFLFEYFSETQRNKGNFPGRFSGRQFSNSRSEMNVSTLELGDSALYLCASSDPGGGQFFGPGTRLTVL.

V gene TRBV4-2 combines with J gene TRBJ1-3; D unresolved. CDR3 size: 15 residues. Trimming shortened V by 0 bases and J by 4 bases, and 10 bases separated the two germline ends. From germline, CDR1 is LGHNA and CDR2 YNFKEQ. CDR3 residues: CASSQEEGSGNTIYF. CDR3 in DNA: TGTGCCAGCAGCCAAGAGGAGGGTTCCGGAAACACCATATATTTT.

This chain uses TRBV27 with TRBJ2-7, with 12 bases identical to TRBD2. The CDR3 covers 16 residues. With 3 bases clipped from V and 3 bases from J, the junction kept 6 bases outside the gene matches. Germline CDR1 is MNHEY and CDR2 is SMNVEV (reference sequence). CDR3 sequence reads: CASSFRTSGGNYEQYF. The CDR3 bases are TGTGCCAGCAGTTTTCGAACTAGCGGGGGGAACTACGAGCAGTACTTC.

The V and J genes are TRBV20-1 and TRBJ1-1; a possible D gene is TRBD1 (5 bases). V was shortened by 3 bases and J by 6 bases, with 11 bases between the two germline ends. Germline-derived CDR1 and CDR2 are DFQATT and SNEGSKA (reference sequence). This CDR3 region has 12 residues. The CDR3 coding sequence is TGCAGTGCTAGCGGGGCGGTCGCTGAAGCTTTCTTT. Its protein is CSASGAVAEAFF.

The CDR3 DNA follows: TGCAGTGCTAGGCTATGGAATGAGCAGTTCTTC. Translating it yields CSARLWNEQFF. This sequence joins TRBV20-1 and TRBJ2-1, with no clear D. The CDR3 is 11 amino acids. The V gene's germline CDR1 is DFQATT and CDR2 SNEGSKA (reference sequence). V was shortened by 3 bases and J by 7 bases, with 7 bases between the two germline ends.

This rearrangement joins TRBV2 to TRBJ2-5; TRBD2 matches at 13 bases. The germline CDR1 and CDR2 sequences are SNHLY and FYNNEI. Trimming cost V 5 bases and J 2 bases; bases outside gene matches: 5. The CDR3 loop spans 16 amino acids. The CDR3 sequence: CASSNPGLAGQETQYF. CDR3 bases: TGTGCCAGCAGTAACCCGGGACTAGCGGGACAAGAGACCCAGTACTTC.

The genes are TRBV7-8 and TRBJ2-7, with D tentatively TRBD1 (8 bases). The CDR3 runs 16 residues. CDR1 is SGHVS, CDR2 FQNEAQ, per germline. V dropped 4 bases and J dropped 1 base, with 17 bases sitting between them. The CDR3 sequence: CASSSSGGDRSYEQYF. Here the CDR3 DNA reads TGTGCCAGCAGCTCTAGTGGGGGGGACAGGTCCTACGAGCAGTACTTC.

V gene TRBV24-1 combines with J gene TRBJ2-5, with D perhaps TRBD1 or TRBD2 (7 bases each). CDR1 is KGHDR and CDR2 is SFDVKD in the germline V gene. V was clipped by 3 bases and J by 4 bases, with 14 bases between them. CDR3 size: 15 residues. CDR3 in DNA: TGTGCCACCAGTGATCCAACAGGGGAGGGAGAGACCCAGTACTTC. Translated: CATSDPTGEGETQYF.

The CDR3 sequence is CASSEGRCLAGGREQFF. CDR3 coding DNA: TGTGCCAGCAGTGAAGGACGGTGCCTAGCGGGGGGGCGTGAGCAGTTCTTC. V and J are TRBV25-1 and TRBJ2-1; 12 bases agree with TRBD2. The germline V gene encodes CDR1 MGHDK and CDR2 SYGVNS. This CDR3 spans 17 amino acids. V lost 2 bases to trimming and J lost 9 bases; unmatched junction nucleotides: 11.

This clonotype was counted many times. DNA for the CDR3: TGTGCCAGTAGTCCCCTCTTCGGGGGCCTGGGTTCACCCCTCCACTTT. It codes for CASSPLFGGLGSPLHF. The chain uses TRBV19 and TRBJ1-6; perhaps TRBD1 as D (6 bases). Germline loops: CDR1 LNHDA, CDR2 SQIVND (reference sequence). V lost 5 bases, J lost 9 bases, and 20 bases lay in between. The length of the CDR3 is 16 residues. The variable domain in full, with the rest retrieved from reference TRBV19 and TRBJ1-6, is DGGITQSPKYLFRKEGQNVTLSCEQNLNHDAMYWYRQDPGQGLRLIYYSQIVNDFQKGDIAEGYSVSREKKESFPLTVTSAQKNPTAFYLCASSPLFGGLGSPLHFGNGTRLTVT.

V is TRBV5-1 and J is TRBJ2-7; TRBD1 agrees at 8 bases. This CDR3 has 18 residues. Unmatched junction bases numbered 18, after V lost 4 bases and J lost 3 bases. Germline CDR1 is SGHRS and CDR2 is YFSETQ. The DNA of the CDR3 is TGCGCCAGCAGCCGCGGGACAGGTGCTCTCAATGGGTTCTACGAGCAGTACTTC. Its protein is CASSRGTGALNGFYEQYF.

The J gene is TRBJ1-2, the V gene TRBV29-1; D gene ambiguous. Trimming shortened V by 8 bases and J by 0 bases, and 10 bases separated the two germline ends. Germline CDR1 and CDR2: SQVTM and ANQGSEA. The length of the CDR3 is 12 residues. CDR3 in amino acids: CSMDGANYGYTF. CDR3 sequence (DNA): TGCAGCATGGACGGAGCTAACTATGGCTACACCTTC.

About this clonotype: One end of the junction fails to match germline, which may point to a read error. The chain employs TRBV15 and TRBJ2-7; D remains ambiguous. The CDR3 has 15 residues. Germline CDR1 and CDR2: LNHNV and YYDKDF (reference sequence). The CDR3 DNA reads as TGTGCCACCAGCAGAGATTTCCCGTCCTCCTACGAGGAGTACTTC. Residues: CATSRDFPSSYEEYF.